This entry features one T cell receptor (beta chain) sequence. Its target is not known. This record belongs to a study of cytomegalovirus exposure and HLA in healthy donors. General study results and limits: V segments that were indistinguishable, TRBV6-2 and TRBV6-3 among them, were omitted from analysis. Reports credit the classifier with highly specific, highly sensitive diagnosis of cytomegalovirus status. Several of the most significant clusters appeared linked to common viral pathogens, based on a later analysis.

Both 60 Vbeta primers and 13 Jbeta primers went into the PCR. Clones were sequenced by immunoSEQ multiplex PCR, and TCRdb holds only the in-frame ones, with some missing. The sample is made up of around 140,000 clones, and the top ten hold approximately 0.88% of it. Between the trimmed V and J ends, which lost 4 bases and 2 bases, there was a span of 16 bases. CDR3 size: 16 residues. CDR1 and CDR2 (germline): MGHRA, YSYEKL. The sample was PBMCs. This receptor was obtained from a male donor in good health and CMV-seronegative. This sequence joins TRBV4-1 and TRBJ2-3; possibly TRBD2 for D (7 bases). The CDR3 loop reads CASSPLGGGTTDTQYF. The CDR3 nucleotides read TGCGCCAGCAGCCCCTTAGGGGGGGGGACCACAGATACGCAGTATTTT.